Listed below are T cell receptor beta chains from one sample, sequenced in a study of blood T cell repertoires in COVID-19. This table comes from immunoSEQ multiplex PCR, and its TCRdb copy is limited to in-frame clones, with some not included. The table lists some 96,000 clones, around 90% of them singletons, with about 4.6% in the top ten. Sequencing was done on a sample of peripheral blood. These TCRs come from a human donor in a cohort sampled during active COVID-19. The CDR3 runs from the conserved cysteine through the conserved F or W. D genes are given only for firm matches. Only some rows state a clone size, as once, few, many or a class for expanded clones.

size,D,J,V,DNA,CDR3
many,NA,TRBJ1-5,TRBV28,TGTGCCAGTGAGAATAGCAATCAGCCCCAGCATTTT,CASENSNQPQHF
NA,TRBD2,TRBJ2-2,TRBV28,TGTGCCAGCCTCCTAGCGGGGAGAGGGGGGGAGCTGTTTTTT,CASLLAGRGGELFF
NA,TRBD2,TRBJ2-2,TRBV7-9,TGTGCCAGCAGCTTAAGGCTAGCGGTTCGCTCCGGGGAGCTGTTTTTT,CASSLRLAVRSGELFF
NA,TRBD2,TRBJ2-5,TRBV5-8,TGTGCCAGCAGCCGGGAGCTAGCGGGAGGGGAGACCCAGTACTTC,CASSRELAGGETQYF
NA,NA,TRBJ1-4,TRBV5-1,TGCGCCAGCAGCTCAGGACAGATCTTAAATGAAAAACTGTTTTTT,CASSSGQILNEKLFF
NA,TRBD1,TRBJ1-6,TRBV4-3,TGCGCCAGCAGCCAAGGACAGGGTTCAAATTCACCCCTCCACTTT,CASSQGQGSNSPLHF
NA,TRBD2,TRBJ2-3,TRBV7-2,TGTGCCAGCAGCTTATTAGGACTAGCGACAGATACGCAGTATTTT,CASSLLGLATDTQYF
NA,NA,TRBJ1-6,TRBV5-4,TGTGCCAGCAGCAGAGAGCCAAGACAAGGAGGTTCACCCCTCCACTTT,CASSREPRQGGSPLHF
NA,TRBD1,TRBJ1-1,TRBV5-6,TGTGCCAGCAGTCCAGGGGGGCTCATGAACACTGAAGCTTTCTTT,CASSPGGLMNTEAFF
NA,TRBD1,TRBJ1-2,TRBV6-1,TGTGCCAGCAGTGAAATGACAGGGGGTTACTATGGCTACACCTTC,CASSEMTGGYYGYTF
once,NA,TRBJ2-3,TRBV28,TGTGCCAGCAGTTTACTCACAGATACGCAGTATTTT,CASSLLTDTQYF
NA,TRBD1,TRBJ1-5,TRBV19,TGTGCCAGTAGCTTTTCTACCGGGGGACAGGTGGTCGGAGCCCAGCATTTT,CASSFSTGGQVVGAQHF
once,NA,TRBJ2-2,TRBV11-3,TGTGCCAGCAGCACAGGGATGATCGGGGAGCTGTTTTTT,CASSTGMIGELFF
NA,NA,TRBJ1-3,TRBV28,NA,CASSFGSGNTIYF
NA,NA,TRBJ2-3,TRBV10-2,TGCGCCAGCAGTGATCCCCGAGATACGCAGTATTTT,CASSDPRDTQYF
NA,NA,TRBJ1-5,TRBV19,TGTGCCAGTAGTCTTAACTCGCCCCAATTTGCGACTCATCAGCCCCAGCATTTT,CASSLNSPQFATHQPQHF
NA,NA,TRBJ2-3,TRBV7-3,TGTGCCAGCAGCTTAATGGGGCCCGATACGCAGTATTTT,CASSLMGPDTQYF
NA,TRBD2,TRBJ2-5,TRBV4-1,TGCGCCAGCAGCCCCGGGACTAGCGGGAGAGAAGAGACCCAGTACTTC,CASSPGTSGREETQYF
NA,NA,TRBJ2-7,TRBV10-3,TGTGCCATCAGTGAGTCAGGGAGCTACGAGCAGTACTTC,CAISESGSYEQYF
NA,TRBD2,TRBJ2-1,TRBV9,TGTGCCAGCAGCCAGGGACTAGCGGGTAACAATGAGCAGTTCTTC,CASSQGLAGNNEQFF
NA,NA,TRBJ1-6,TRBV6-5,TGTGCCAGCAGTTATTCCAGGGGTAATTCACCCCTCCACTTT,CASSYSRGNSPLHF
NA,TRBD2,TRBJ2-3,TRBV23-1,TGCGCCAGCAGTAATCCTACCCTGCGACGCGGACTAGCGGGGGGGGTATATAATACAGATACGCAGTATTTT,CASSNPTLRRGLAGGVYNTDTQYF
NA,NA,TRBJ1-2,TRBV18,TGTGCCAGCTCACCAGCTAGAAACTATGGCTACACCTTC,CASSPARNYGYTF
many,NA,TRBJ2-6,TRBV6-1,TGTGCCAGCAGTGAGGTGAGCTCTGGGGCCAACGTCCTGACTTTC,CASSEVSSGANVLTF
few,TRBD1,TRBJ2-3,TRBV5-1,TGCGCCAGCAGCTTGGGGCGACAGGGGGCAGATACGCAGTATTTT,CASSLGRQGADTQYF
NA,TRBD2,TRBJ2-1,TRBV9,TGTGCCAGCAGCGTAGATCGGCGGGAGGGCCGGGGGAATGAGCAGTTCTTC,CASSVDRREGRGNEQFF
NA,NA,TRBJ2-7,TRBV14,TGTGCCAGCAGCCAAAAGTCCCGGACACATTTTCCCTACGAGCAGTACTTC,CASSQKSRTHFPYEQYF
once,NA,TRBJ1-4,TRBV28,TGTGCCAGCAGTTTAGGCAGGTCGAGACCGGGAGAAAAACTGTTTTTT,CASSLGRSRPGEKLFF
NA,NA,TRBJ2-1,TRBV7-9,TGTGCCAGCAGCTTCACTAGGTCTGAGCAGTTCTTC,CASSFTRSEQFF
few,NA,TRBJ2-7,TRBV10-3,TGTGCCATCAGTGGACTCCTCTACGAGCAGTACTTC,CAISGLLYEQYF
few,TRBD2,TRBJ2-1,TRBV14,TGTGCCAGCCGCTTGGGGGGGGTGGTTGAGCAGTTCTTC,CASRLGGVVEQFF
NA,NA,TRBJ2-5,TRBV7-9,TGTGCCAGCAGCACGACTAGTAAAGAGACCCAGTACTTC,CASSTTSKETQYF
once,TRBD2,TRBJ2-3,TRBV5-1,TGCGCCAGCAGCTTGGAGTACGGGAGGGACACAGATACGCAGTATTTT,CASSLEYGRDTDTQYF
NA,TRBD1,TRBJ1-3,TRBV27,TGTGCCAGCCAAGGACAGGGGGCGCTTGGAAACACCATATATTTT,CASQGQGALGNTIYF
NA,TRBD1,TRBJ2-7,TRBV5-4,TGTGCCAGCAGCTTGGCGGGACAGCTTTACGAGCAGTACTTC,CASSLAGQLYEQYF
NA,NA,TRBJ1-4,TRBV4-3,TGCGCCAGCAGCCAAGAGCTGACAGTTCCTGCCGCACTGTTTTTT,CASSQELTVPAALFF
NA,TRBD2,TRBJ2-2,TRBV9,TGTGCCAGCAGCCCCCGACTAGCGGGAGAGTCCGGGGAGCTGTTTTTT,CASSPRLAGESGELFF
NA,NA,TRBJ2-3,TRBV7-2,TGTGCCAGCAGCTTAGTCCCAGCGGGCACAGCTTTGGATACGCAGTATTTT,CASSLVPAGTALDTQYF
once,TRBD2,TRBJ2-1,TRBV7-9,TGTGCCTTACCAATAAGGGAGCGGGAGGGCCAGTACAATGAGCAGTTCTTC,CALPIREREGQYNEQFF
NA,TRBD2,TRBJ2-2,TRBV2,TGTGCCAGCAGATTACGGGGGGACACCGGGGAGCTGTTTTTT,CASRLRGDTGELFF
NA,TRBD2,TRBJ2-7,TRBV6-6,TGTGCCAGCAGTTATATTTCGGGGGGGGCAGGCGAGCAGTACTTC,CASSYISGGAGEQYF
NA,NA,TRBJ2-3,TRBV6-1,TGTGCCAGCAGTGTAACCTCCAGATTCGCTAGCACAGATACGCAGTATTTT,CASSVTSRFASTDTQYF
NA,NA,TRBJ1-5,TRBV5-1,TGCGCCAGCGCACCTACAGGGTCTGGGGATCAGCCCCAGCATTTT,CASAPTGSGDQPQHF
few,NA,TRBJ2-3,TRBV13,TGTGCCAGCAGCTCAACCCAAGGAGGTGAAGATACGCAGTATTTT,CASSSTQGGEDTQYF
NA,NA,TRBJ1-2,TRBV25-1,TGTGCCAGCAGAGGGACATCGGCATATGGCTACACCTTC,CASRGTSAYGYTF
NA,TRBD1,TRBJ1-6,TRBV23-1,TGCGCCAGCAGTCAATCGGAGTTTGTATTGGGACAGATTAATTCACCCCTCCACTTT,CASSQSEFVLGQINSPLHF
NA,TRBD1,TRBJ2-7,TRBV6-6,TGTGCCAGCAGGCCCGGGACAGGATACGAGCAGTACTTC,CASRPGTGYEQYF
NA,NA,TRBJ2-3,TRBV9,TGTGCCAGCAGCTCGGGACACCCTACAGATACGCAGTATTTT,CASSSGHPTDTQYF
NA,TRBD1,TRBJ2-1,TRBV28,TGTGCCAGCAACCGGGACAGGGGGCTTGATGAGCAGTTCTTC,CASNRDRGLDEQFF
NA,TRBD2,TRBJ2-7,TRBV7-9,TGTGCCAGCAGCTTAGCGCCGCTGGCTAGCGGGAGATCAAACTACGAGCAGTACTTC,CASSLAPLASGRSNYEQYF